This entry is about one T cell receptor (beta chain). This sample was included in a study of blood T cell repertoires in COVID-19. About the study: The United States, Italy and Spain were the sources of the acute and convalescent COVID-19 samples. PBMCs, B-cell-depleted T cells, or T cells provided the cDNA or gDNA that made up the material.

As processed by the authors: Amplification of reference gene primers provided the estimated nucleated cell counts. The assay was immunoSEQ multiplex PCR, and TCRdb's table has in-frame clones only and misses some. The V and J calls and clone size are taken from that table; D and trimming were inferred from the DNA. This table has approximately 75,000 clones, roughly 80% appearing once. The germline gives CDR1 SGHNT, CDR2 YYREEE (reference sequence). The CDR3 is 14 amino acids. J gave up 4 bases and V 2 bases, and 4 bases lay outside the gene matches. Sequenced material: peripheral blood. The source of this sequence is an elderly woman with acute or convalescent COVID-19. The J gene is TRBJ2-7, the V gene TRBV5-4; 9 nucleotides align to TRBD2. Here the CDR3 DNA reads TGTGCCAGCAGCTTCGGGACTAGCTCTTACGAGCAGTACTTC. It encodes CASSFGTSSYEQYF.